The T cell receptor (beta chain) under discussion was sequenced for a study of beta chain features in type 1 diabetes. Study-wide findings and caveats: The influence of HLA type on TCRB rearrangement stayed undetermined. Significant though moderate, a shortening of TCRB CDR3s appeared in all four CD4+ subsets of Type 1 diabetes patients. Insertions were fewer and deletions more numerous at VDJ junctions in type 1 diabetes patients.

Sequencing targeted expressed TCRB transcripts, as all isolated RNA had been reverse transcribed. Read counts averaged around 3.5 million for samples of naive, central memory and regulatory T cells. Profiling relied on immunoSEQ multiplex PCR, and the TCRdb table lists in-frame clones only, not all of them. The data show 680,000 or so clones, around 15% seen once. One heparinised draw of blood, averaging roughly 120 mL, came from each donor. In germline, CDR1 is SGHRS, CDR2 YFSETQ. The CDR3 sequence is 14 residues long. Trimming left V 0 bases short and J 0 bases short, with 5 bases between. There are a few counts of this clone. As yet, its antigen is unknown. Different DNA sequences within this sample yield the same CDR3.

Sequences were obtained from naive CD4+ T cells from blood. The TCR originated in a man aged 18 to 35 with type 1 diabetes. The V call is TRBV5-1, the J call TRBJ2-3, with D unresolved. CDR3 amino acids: CASSLGTSTDTQYF. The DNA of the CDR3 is TGCGCCAGCAGCTTGGGTACTAGCACAGATACGCAGTATTTT.